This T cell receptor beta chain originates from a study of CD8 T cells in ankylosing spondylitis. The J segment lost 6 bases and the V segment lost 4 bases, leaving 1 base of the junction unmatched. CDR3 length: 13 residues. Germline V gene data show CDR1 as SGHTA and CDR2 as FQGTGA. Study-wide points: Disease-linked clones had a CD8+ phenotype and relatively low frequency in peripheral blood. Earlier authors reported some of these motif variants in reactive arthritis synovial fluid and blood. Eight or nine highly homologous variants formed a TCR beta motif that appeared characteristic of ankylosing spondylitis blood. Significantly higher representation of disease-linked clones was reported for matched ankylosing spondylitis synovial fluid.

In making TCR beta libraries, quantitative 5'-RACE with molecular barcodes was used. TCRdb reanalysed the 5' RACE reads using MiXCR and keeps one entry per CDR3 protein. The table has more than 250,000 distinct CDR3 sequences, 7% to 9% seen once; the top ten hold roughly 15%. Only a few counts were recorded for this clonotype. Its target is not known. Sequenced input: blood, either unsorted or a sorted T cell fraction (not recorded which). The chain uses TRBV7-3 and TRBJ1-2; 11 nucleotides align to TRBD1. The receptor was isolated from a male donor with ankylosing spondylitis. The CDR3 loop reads CASSSGQGDGYTF. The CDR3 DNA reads TGTGCCAGCAGCTCGGGACAGGGGGATGGCTACACCTTC.